This TCR beta chain was documented in a study of blood T cell repertoires in COVID-19. The data were produced by immunoSEQ multiplex PCR, yet TCRdb's version contains in-frame clones alone and is incomplete. The sample consists of tens of thousands of clones, roughly 89% of them appearing once. The trim removed 4 bases at V and 6 bases at J, leaving 6 bases unmatched. This CDR3 region has 13 residues. Germline CDR1 reads MRHNA; CDR2 reads SNTAGT. Source material: peripheral blood. The chain employs TRBV6-4 and TRBJ2-7; TRBD1 matches at 7 bases. The TCR originated in a woman between 50 and 59 years old with acute or convalescent COVID-19. CDR3 nucleotide sequence: TGTGCCAGCAGTGCAAAACAGGGGAGCGAGCAGTACTTC. Encoded protein: CASSAKQGSEQYF.